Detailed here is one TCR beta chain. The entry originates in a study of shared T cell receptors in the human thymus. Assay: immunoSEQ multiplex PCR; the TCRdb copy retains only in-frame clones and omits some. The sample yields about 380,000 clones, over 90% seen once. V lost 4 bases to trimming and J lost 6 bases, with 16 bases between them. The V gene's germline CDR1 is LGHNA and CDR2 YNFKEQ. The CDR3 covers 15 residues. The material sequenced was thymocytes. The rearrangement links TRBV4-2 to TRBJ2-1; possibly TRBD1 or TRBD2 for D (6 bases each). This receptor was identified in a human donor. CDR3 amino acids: CASSLRGLAPNEQFF. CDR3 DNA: TGTGCCAGCAGCCTCCGGGGGCTCGCCCCCAATGAGCAGTTCTTC.